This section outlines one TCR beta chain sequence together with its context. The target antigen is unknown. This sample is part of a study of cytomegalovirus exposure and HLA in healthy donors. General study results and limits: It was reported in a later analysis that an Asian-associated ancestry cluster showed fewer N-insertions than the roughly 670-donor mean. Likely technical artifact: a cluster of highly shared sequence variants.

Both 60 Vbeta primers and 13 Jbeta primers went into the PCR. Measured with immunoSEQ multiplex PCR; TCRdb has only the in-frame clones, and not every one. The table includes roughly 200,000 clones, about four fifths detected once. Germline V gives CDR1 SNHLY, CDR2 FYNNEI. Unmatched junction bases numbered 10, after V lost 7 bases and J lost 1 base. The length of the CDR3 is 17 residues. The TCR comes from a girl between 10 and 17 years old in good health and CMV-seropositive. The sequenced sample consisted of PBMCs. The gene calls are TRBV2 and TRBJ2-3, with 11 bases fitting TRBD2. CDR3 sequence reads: CASTGSGGALGTDTQYF. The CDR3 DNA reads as TGTGCCAGCACCGGTAGCGGGGGGGCCTTGGGCACAGATACGCAGTATTTT.